This is a list of T cell receptor beta chains from one sample in a study of shared T cell receptors in the human thymus. The data were produced by immunoSEQ multiplex PCR, yet TCRdb's version contains in-frame clones alone and is incomplete. The sample has hundreds of thousands of clones; 87% are singletons. The sample also formed part of further work on human thymus T cells.

Specimen: thymocytes. The receptors shown here come from a boy in the first two years of life with a congenital heart defect. Each CDR3 is given with its conserved first and last residue. A D gene is named only where the DNA matches it firmly. Clone sizes are given selectively: once, few, many, or a class where the clone is expanded.

>NA|TRBV30|NA|TRBJ2-1
TGTGCCTGGAGTGGGAGGCTGGACAATGAGCAGTTCTTC
CAWSGRLDNEQFF
>TRBD2|TRBV28|NA|TRBJ2-7
TGTGCCAGCAGTTTCCTAGCGGGGGTTTCAACAGACGAGCAGTACTTC
CASSFLAGVSTDEQYF
>NA|TRBV7-6|NA|TRBJ2-1
TGTGCCAGCAGCTCCAGGGCCCTCAATGAGCAGTTCTTC
CASSSRALNEQFF
>NA|TRBV4-1|NA|TRBJ1-4
TGCGCCAGCAGCCAGGAAGGACAAAAAGCAACTAATGAAAAACTGTTTTTT
CASSQEGQKATNEKLFF
>NA|TRBV7-9|NA|TRBJ1-1
TGTGCCAGCAGCGGATCGCCAGGGGTGAACACTGAAGCTTTCTTT
CASSGSPGVNTEAFF
>NA|TRBV6-1|NA|TRBJ1-1
TGTGCCAGCAGTTTGTCCAAGAACACTGAAGCTTTCTTT
CASSLSKNTEAFF
>TRBD1|TRBV7-8|NA|TRBJ1-5
TGTGCCAGCAGCCTCCGGGACAGTAGCAATCAGCCCCAGCATTTT
CASSLRDSSNQPQHF
>TRBD2|TRBV29-1|NA|TRBJ2-7
TGCAGCGTTGGACAGTATATTGGCGGGAGTAGCAACGAGCAGTACTTC
CSVGQYIGGSSNEQYF
>NA|TRBV6-7|NA|TRBJ2-1
TGTGCCAGCAGTTATTTGACCTCCGGGGTCTACAATGAGCAGTTCTTC
CASSYLTSGVYNEQFF
>NA|TRBV9|NA|TRBJ2-5
TGTGCCAGCAGCGTAGGGGGGGGGCCAGAGACCCAGTACTTC
CASSVGGGPETQYF
>TRBD1|TRBV19|NA|TRBJ2-2
TGTGCCAGTAGTACGTCCCGGGACAGGGGCGGATTTTCTGCGAACACCGGGGAGCTGTTTTTT
CASSTSRDRGGFSANTGELFF
>NA|TRBV28|NA|TRBJ2-3
TGTGCCAGCAGTTCCTGGACTACCTCCAGAGATACGCAGTATTTT
CASSSWTTSRDTQYF
>TRBD1|TRBV6-5|NA|TRBJ1-2
TGTGCCAGCAGTGACAGGGGGCGCAACTATGGCTACACCTTC
CASSDRGRNYGYTF
>NA|TRBV19|NA|TRBJ1-5
TGTGCCAGTAGTATCCCCAACGGGGTCAGGCAGCCCCAGCATTTT
CASSIPNGVRQPQHF
>NA|TRBV5-3|NA|TRBJ1-1
TGTGCCAGAGGCTCAGAGGGTGAAGCTTTCTTT
CARGSEGEAFF
>NA|TRBV4-3|NA|TRBJ1-6
TGCGCCAGCAGCCAAGATTTGGGGGCGGGCTATAATTCACCCCTCCACTTT
CASSQDLGAGYNSPLHF
>NA|TRBV11-2|NA|TRBJ2-7
TGTGCCAGCAGCTTAGATGCAGGATCCTACGAGCAGTACTTC
CASSLDAGSYEQYF
>NA|TRBV6-5|NA|TRBJ1-4
TGTGCCAGCAGACCCGGTATCGGGGGTAATGAAAAACTGTTTTTT
CASRPGIGGNEKLFF
>NA|TRBV21-1|NA|TRBJ2-7
TGTGCCAGCAGTGATCGACTAGCGGGAGGAGGGTACGAGCAGTACTTC
CASSDRLAGGGYEQYF
>NA|TRBV6-1|NA|TRBJ2-7
TGTGCCAGCAGTGAAGGGACAGCTTCCTACGAGCAGTACTTC
CASSEGTASYEQYF
>TRBD2|TRBV9|NA|TRBJ2-3
TGTGCCAGCAGCGTAGAGGAGCGGGGGGGCGCAGATACGCAGTATTTT
CASSVEERGGADTQYF
>NA|TRBV4-1|NA|TRBJ1-1
TGCGCCAGCAGCCAAGATCAGGGTTCGGAGACTGAAGCTTTCTTT
CASSQDQGSETEAFF
>NA|TRBV7-9|NA|TRBJ2-1
TGTGCCAGCAGCTTAGCCGGGGATTACAATGAGCAGTTCTTC
CASSLAGDYNEQFF
>NA|TRBV12-2|once|TRBJ2-1
TGTGCAAGTCGCCCGCAGCTAGCGGGAGGGCCCGATCCAGAGCAGTTCTTC
CASRPQLAGGPDPEQFF
>NA|TRBV4-3|NA|TRBJ1-2
TGCGCCAGCAGCCAAGGTTATATGGGGGGAAGAGGCTACACCTTC
CASSQGYMGGRGYTF
>TRBD1|TRBV14|NA|TRBJ2-7
TGTGCCAGCAGCCATGACCGGGACAGGGGGCCAACTAGACCCTACGAGCAGTACTTC
CASSHDRDRGPTRPYEQYF
>NA|TRBV28|NA|TRBJ2-3
TGTGCCAGCAGTTTAGGCCGACAGGGCACAGATACGCAGTATTTT
CASSLGRQGTDTQYF
>TRBD2|TRBV4-1|once|TRBJ2-5
TGCGCCAGCAGCCCCAGGGGTAGCGGGGGCCAAGAGACCCAGTACTTC
CASSPRGSGGQETQYF
>NA|TRBV29-1|NA|TRBJ2-1
TGCAGCGCCCCAAGGGGGTTGGCTCTTCTCCATGAGCAGTTCTTC
CSAPRGLALLHEQFF
>NA|TRBV7-9|NA|TRBJ1-1
TGTGCCAGCAGCTTATTTGGGGGAAGGGGGGCTTTCTTT
CASSLFGGRGAFF
>TRBD1|TRBV4-2|NA|TRBJ1-4
TGTGCCAGCAGCCACCACCGACAGACAGGGGGTAGTGAAAAACTGTTTTTT
CASSHHRQTGGSEKLFF
>TRBD1|TRBV7-6|NA|TRBJ1-6
TGTGCCAGCAGCCAAAACACGACAGGGATCGGGTTGAATTCACCCCTCCACTTT
CASSQNTTGIGLNSPLHF
>NA|TRBV6-5|NA|TRBJ2-3
TGTGCCAGCAGTTCTCCGGGACAAACCAACACAGATACGCAGTATTTT
CASSSPGQTNTDTQYF
>TRBD1|TRBV9|NA|TRBJ2-3
TGTGCCAGCAGCGTTTTCCCGGGACAGGGCTACACAGATACGCAGTATTTT
CASSVFPGQGYTDTQYF
>NA|TRBV14|once|TRBJ1-4
TGTGCCAGCAGCCAAGATCGACCTGATGGGGGGACGAAAGGTCTGGCAACTAATGAAAAACTGTTTTTT
CASSQDRPDGGTKGLATNEKLFF
>TRBD2|TRBV4-1|NA|TRBJ2-1
TGCGCCAGCAGCCAAATGGGGACTAGGGACAATGAGCAGTTCTTC
CASSQMGTRDNEQFF
>TRBD2|TRBV28|NA|TRBJ2-7
TGTGCCAGCAGTCCCGGGAGGGAATACGAGCAGTACTTC
CASSPGREYEQYF
>TRBD2|TRBV28|NA|TRBJ2-2
TGTGCCAGCAGGTTGTCCGGGACTAGCCACACCGGGGAGCTGTTTTTT
CASRLSGTSHTGELFF
>TRBD1|TRBV7-9|NA|TRBJ1-4
TGTGCCAGCAGCCCAGACAGGGGTGGCGAAAAACTGTTTTTT
CASSPDRGGEKLFF
>NA|TRBV15|NA|TRBJ1-1
TGTGCCACCAGCAGACCCCGAGCTGGCCCCCGGGAGACTGAAGCTTTCTTT
CATSRPRAGPRETEAFF
>NA|TRBV6-6|few|TRBJ1-2
TGTGCCAGCAGTTGTTGGAGGGCCTATGGCTACACCTTC
CASSCWRAYGYTF
>NA|TRBV27|NA|TRBJ2-1
TGTACCAGCAGTTTGAGAGCGTTCGACAATGAGCAGTTCTTC
CTSSLRAFDNEQFF
>TRBD1|TRBV28|NA|TRBJ1-2
TGTGCCAGCAGTTTAGAGGGGGCTAGAAACTATGGCTACACCTTC
CASSLEGARNYGYTF
>NA|TRBV6-5|NA|TRBJ2-1
TGTGCCAGCAGCCCCCCGGACAGCTCCTACAATGAGCAGTTCTTC
CASSPPDSSYNEQFF
>NA|TRBV19|NA|TRBJ1-5
TGTGCCAGTAGTATGCGGAGGGAAGATAATCAGCCCCAGCATTTT
CASSMRREDNQPQHF
>TRBD2|TRBV7-6|NA|TRBJ2-5
TGTGCCAGCAGCTTCTCCCCCCCCGGTCAACTAGCGCGGATTGGAGAGACCCAGTACTTC
CASSFSPPGQLARIGETQYF
>TRBD2|TRBV2|NA|TRBJ2-3
TGTGCCAGCTTGGGACTAGCGGGGCTCACAGATACGCAGTATTTT
CASLGLAGLTDTQYF
>NA|TRBV30|NA|TRBJ2-5
TGTGCCTGGAGTCCCCCTCTGGACGGGATAGAGACCCAGTACTTC
CAWSPPLDGIETQYF
>TRBD1|TRBV4-3|NA|TRBJ1-6
TGCGCCAGCAGCCAAGTTTGGGTGGACAGGGGATGCGCCTATAATTCCCCCCTCCACTTT
CASSQVWVDRGCAYNSPLHF
>TRBD1|TRBV6-1|NA|TRBJ1-6
TGTGCCAGCAGTCCTAGGGACAGGAGGAATTCACCCCTCCACTTT
CASSPRDRRNSPLHF
>NA|TRBV18|NA|TRBJ1-5
TGTGCCAGCTCCAGGTCCCTCAGGGATAGCAATCAGCCCCAGCATTTT
CASSRSLRDSNQPQHF
>NA|TRBV19|NA|TRBJ2-3
TGTGCCAGTAGTATGCCTCGACAGGCCCCATCAGATACGCAGTATTTT
CASSMPRQAPSDTQYF
>TRBD1|TRBV28|NA|TRBJ1-4
TGTGCCAGCGGGTCGGACAGGGCTAATGAAAAACTGTTTTTT
CASGSDRANEKLFF
>TRBD2|TRBV14|NA|TRBJ2-7
TGTGCCAGCAGCGGGTATACTAGCGGTACCTACGAGCAGTACTTC
CASSGYTSGTYEQYF
>TRBD2|TRBV19|NA|TRBJ2-3
TGTGCCAGTAGTACCCGACTAGCGGGTTCAGATACGCAGTATTTT
CASSTRLAGSDTQYF